This T cell receptor (beta chain) is from a study of T cell responses to AZD1222 COVID-19 vaccine. V was pared by 0 bases and J by 4 bases, with 14 bases between. The CDR3 contains 16 residues. The germline V gene encodes CDR1 LNHNV and CDR2 YYDKDF (reference sequence). Some clones are missing from TCRdb's copy, which holds only in-frame ones; the method was immunoSEQ multiplex PCR. The sample records over 100,000 clones, less than 90% being singletons. The source was peripheral blood, collected on day 0 of AZD1222 vaccination. The clonotype originates from an adult in good health. The chain combines TRBV15 with TRBJ2-3; maybe TRBD2 (7 bases). This chain's CDR3 is CATSRDGGGNADTQYF. In DNA form, the CDR3 reads TGTGCCACCAGCAGAGATGGGGGGGGCAATGCAGATACGCAGTATTTT.